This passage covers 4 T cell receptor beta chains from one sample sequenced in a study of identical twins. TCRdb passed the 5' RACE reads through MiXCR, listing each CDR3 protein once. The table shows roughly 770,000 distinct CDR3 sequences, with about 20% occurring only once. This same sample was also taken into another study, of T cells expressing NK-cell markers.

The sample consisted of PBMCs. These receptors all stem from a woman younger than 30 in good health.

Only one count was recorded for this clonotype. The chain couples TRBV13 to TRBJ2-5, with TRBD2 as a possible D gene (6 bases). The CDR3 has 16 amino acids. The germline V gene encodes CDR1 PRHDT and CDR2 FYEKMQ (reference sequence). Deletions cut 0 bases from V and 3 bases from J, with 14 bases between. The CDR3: CASSLGGGARKETQYF. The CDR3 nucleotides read TGTGCCAGCAGCTTAGGCGGCGGGGCGAGAAAAGAGACCCAGTACTTC. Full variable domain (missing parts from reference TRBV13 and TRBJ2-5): AAGVIQSPRHLIKEKRETATLKCYPIPRHDTVYWYQQGPGQDPQFLISFYEKMQSDKGSIPDRFSAQQFSDYHSELNMSSLELGDSALYFCASSLGGGARKETQYFGPGTRLLVL.

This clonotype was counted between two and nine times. The CDR3 DNA follows: TGTGCCAGCAGCGATGGGACTAGCGGGAGCTATGAGCAGTTCTTC. Translating gives CASSDGTSGSYEQFF. J is TRBJ2-1 and V is TRBV7-9; TRBD2 aligns across 14 bases. The CDR3 is 15 amino acids. With V trimmed by 5 bases and J by 8 bases, 5 bases remained unmatched. The germline V gene encodes CDR1 SEHNR and CDR2 FQNEAQ (reference sequence).

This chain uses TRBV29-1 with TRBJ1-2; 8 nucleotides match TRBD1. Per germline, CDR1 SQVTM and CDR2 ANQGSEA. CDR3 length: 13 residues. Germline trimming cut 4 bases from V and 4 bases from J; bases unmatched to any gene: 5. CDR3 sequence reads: CSVGGQESYGYTF. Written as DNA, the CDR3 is TGCAGCGTTGGGGGACAGGAGTCCTATGGCTACACCTTC.

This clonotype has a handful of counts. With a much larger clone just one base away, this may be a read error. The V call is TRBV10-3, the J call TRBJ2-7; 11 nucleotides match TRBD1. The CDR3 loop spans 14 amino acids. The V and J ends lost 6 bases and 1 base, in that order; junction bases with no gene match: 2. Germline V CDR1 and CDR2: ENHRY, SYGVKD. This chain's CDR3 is CAISGTGGSYEQYF. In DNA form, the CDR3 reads TGTGCCATCAGCGGGACAGGGGGTTCCTACGAGCAGTACTTC.